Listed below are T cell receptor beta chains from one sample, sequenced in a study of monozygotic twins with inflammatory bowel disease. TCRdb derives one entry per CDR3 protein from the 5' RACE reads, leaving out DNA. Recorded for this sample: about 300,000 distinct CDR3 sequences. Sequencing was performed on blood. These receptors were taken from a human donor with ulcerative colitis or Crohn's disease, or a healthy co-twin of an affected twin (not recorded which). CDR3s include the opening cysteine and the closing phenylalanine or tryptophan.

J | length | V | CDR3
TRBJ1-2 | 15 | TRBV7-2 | CASSLAGTAGYGYTF
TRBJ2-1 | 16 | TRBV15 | CATARTRTGGNNEQFF
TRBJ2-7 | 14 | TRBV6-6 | CASSRTGQGFEQYF
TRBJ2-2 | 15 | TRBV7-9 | CASSLDTGTTGELFF
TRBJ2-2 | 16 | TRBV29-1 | CSAKGLAGPRAGELFF
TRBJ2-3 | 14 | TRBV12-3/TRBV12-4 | CASSLDPGANTQYF
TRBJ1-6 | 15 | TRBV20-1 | CSARDPGQGASPLHF
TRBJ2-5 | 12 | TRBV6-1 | CASKGVGETQYF
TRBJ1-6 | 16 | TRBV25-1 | CASSEEGGSYNSPLHF
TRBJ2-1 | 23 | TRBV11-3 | CASSLGYGGLSGLDPNEDNEQFF
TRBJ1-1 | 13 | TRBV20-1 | CSARGAGGTEAFF
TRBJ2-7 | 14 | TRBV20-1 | CSAREPAASYEQYF
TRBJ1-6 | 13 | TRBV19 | CASIDGVGSPLHF
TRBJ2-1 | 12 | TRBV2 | CASSEFRNEQFF
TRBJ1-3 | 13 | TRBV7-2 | CASSLAAGNTIYF
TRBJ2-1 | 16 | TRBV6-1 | CASSRKAGGALGEQFF
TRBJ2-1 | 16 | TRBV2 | CAGTNSREGRYNEQFF
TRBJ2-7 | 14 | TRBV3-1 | CASSLTSDSYEQYF
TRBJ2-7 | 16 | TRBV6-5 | CASSYSTQGTTYEQYF
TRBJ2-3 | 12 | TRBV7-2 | CASSPVRHTQYF
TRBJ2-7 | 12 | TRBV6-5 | CASSYGVGEQYF
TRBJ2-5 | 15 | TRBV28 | CASRTSGQGQETQYF
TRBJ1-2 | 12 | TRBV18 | CASSLDNYGYTF
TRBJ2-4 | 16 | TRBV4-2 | CASSQEPVGVGNIQYF